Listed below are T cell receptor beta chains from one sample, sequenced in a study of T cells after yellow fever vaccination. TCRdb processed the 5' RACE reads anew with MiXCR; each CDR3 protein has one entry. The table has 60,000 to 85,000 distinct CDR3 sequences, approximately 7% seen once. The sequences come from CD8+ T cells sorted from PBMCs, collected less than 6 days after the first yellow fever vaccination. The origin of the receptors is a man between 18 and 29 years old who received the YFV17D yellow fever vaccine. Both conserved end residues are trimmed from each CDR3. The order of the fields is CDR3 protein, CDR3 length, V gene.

CDR3 protein: ASGFPDSLPTGEQY; CDR3 length: 14; V gene: TRBV12-5
CDR3 protein: ASSQGLAHYNEQF; CDR3 length: 13; V gene: TRBV3-1
CDR3 protein: ASSEWREYGYT; CDR3 length: 11; V gene: TRBV6-1
CDR3 protein: ASSRMGEQETQY; CDR3 length: 12; V gene: TRBV5-6
CDR3 protein: ASSERQGRSSEQY; CDR3 length: 13; V gene: TRBV11-2
CDR3 protein: SAGDARLTNTEAF; CDR3 length: 13; V gene: TRBV20-1
CDR3 protein: ASSLLRSMNTEAF; CDR3 length: 13; V gene: TRBV5-1
CDR3 protein: ASSQDPSGNYNEQF; CDR3 length: 14; V gene: TRBV4-3
CDR3 protein: ASSSVGWQSSYEQY; CDR3 length: 14; V gene: TRBV7-9
CDR3 protein: ASSLGGEETQY; CDR3 length: 11; V gene: TRBV7-9
CDR3 protein: ASSASTRYNEQF; CDR3 length: 12; V gene: TRBV6-1
CDR3 protein: ASSEDMGHYNEQF; CDR3 length: 13; V gene: TRBV6-1
CDR3 protein: ASIARDSPQETQY; CDR3 length: 13; V gene: TRBV7-9
CDR3 protein: ASSLVPGGSGYT; CDR3 length: 12; V gene: TRBV5-5
CDR3 protein: ASSLRLAGGPNLDTQY; CDR3 length: 16; V gene: TRBV7-8
CDR3 protein: ASSPGQGLVTEAF; CDR3 length: 13; V gene: TRBV5-1
CDR3 protein: ASSPPVLAGGPDTQY; CDR3 length: 15; V gene: TRBV28
CDR3 protein: ASSGTSGGPGYNEQF; CDR3 length: 15; V gene: TRBV7-8
CDR3 protein: ASSADGVNEQF; CDR3 length: 11; V gene: TRBV12-3/TRBV12-4
CDR3 protein: ASSPRGPGETQY; CDR3 length: 12; V gene: TRBV23-1
CDR3 protein: ASSQDWAGTPDTQY; CDR3 length: 14; V gene: TRBV4-2
CDR3 protein: ASSPTLGLYGYT; CDR3 length: 12; V gene: TRBV7-9
CDR3 protein: ASSQEQKGLAGDEQF; CDR3 length: 15; V gene: TRBV4-2
CDR3 protein: ASSSPLAGLGTGELF; CDR3 length: 15; V gene: TRBV7-2
CDR3 protein: SARDRMRGGVDTGELF; CDR3 length: 16; V gene: TRBV20-1
CDR3 protein: ASSLPTSGGPYNEQF; CDR3 length: 15; V gene: TRBV6-2/TRBV6-3
CDR3 protein: ASSQEPGQSLINNYGYT; CDR3 length: 17; V gene: TRBV4-3
CDR3 protein: ASSDEGGRETQY; CDR3 length: 12; V gene: TRBV2
CDR3 protein: ASSPQWELAKNIQY; CDR3 length: 14; V gene: TRBV4-3
CDR3 protein: AISETARYNEQF; CDR3 length: 12; V gene: TRBV10-3
CDR3 protein: ASNLRGERLQETQY; CDR3 length: 14; V gene: TRBV5-6
CDR3 protein: ASTRGAGNYGYT; CDR3 length: 12; V gene: TRBV4-1
CDR3 protein: ASSYDSRGTGSDYT; CDR3 length: 14; V gene: TRBV6-5
CDR3 protein: ASSQDQFGGDQPQH; CDR3 length: 14; V gene: TRBV4-1
CDR3 protein: SVEVRGPTYEQY; CDR3 length: 12; V gene: TRBV29-1
CDR3 protein: ATSRDGTRAGELF; CDR3 length: 13; V gene: TRBV15
CDR3 protein: ASRLAGETQY; CDR3 length: 10; V gene: TRBV2
CDR3 protein: ASRGGLAPVNTQY; CDR3 length: 13; V gene: TRBV6-2/TRBV6-3
CDR3 protein: ASSLLWGTDTQY; CDR3 length: 12; V gene: TRBV5-4
CDR3 protein: ASSPGSGVSYEQY; CDR3 length: 13; V gene: TRBV19
CDR3 protein: ASSLYNTEAF; CDR3 length: 10; V gene: TRBV7-9
CDR3 protein: ASSQRASLNTEAF; CDR3 length: 13; V gene: TRBV7-6
CDR3 protein: ASTVGGGGADTQY; CDR3 length: 13; V gene: TRBV5-1
CDR3 protein: ASSPWAGYEQY; CDR3 length: 11; V gene: TRBV18
CDR3 protein: ASSSWTEQF; CDR3 length: 9; V gene: TRBV5-4